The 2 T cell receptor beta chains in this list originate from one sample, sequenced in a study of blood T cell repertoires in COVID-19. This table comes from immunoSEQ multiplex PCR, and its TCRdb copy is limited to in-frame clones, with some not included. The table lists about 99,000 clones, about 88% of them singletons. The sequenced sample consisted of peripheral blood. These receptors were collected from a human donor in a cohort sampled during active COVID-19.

The CDR3 protein is CASSLVSGTSGSSYNEQFF. The CDR3 region has the DNA TGTGCCAGCAGCTTAGTGAGTGGGACTAGCGGGAGTTCCTACAATGAGCAGTTCTTC. This chain links TRBV7-9 with TRBJ2-1; 14 positions match TRBD2. CDR1 is SEHNR and CDR2 is FQNEAQ in the germline V gene (reference sequence). After removal of 1 base from V and 1 base from J, the junction contained 6 bases not matched to a gene. The CDR3 is made up of 19 amino acids.

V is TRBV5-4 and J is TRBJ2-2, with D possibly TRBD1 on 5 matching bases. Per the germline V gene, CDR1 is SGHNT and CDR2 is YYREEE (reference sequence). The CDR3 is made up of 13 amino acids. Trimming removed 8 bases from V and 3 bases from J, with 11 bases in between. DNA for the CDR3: TGTGCCAGTAAGGGGTTAGACACCGGGGAGCTGTTTTTT. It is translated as CASKGLDTGELFF.